The 14 T cell receptor beta chains in this list originate from one sample, sequenced in a study of blood T cell repertoires in COVID-19. Generated by immunoSEQ multiplex PCR, the TCRdb table keeps only in-frame clones and is missing some. This sample yields 250,000 or so clones, of which around 90% are seen a single time; 0.65% to 0.95% belongs to the top ten. The sample was peripheral blood. All receptors derive from a woman aged 25-40 years with acute or convalescent COVID-19.

The chain uses TRBV5-1 and TRBJ2-1; D gene unclear. Trimming removed 4 bases from V and 9 bases from J, with 11 bases in between. This CDR3 is 12 amino acids long. The V gene's germline CDR1 is SGHRS and CDR2 YFSETQ. The CDR3 sequence: CASSPAIGEQFF. The CDR3 bases are TGCGCCAGCAGCCCCGCCATCGGTGAGCAGTTCTTC.

The chain employs TRBV7-9 and TRBJ1-5; D is ambiguous. Germline assignment: CDR1 SEHNR and CDR2 FQNEAQ (reference sequence). The CDR3 runs to 15 residues. The V end lost 5 bases, the J end lost 0 bases, and 11 bases lay between the germline ends. CDR3 loop: CASSIFGSSNQPQHF. The CDR3 nucleotides read TGTGCCAGCAGCATCTTTGGCAGTAGCAATCAGCCCCAGCATTTT.

This chain's CDR3 is CASSVGTGGDEQFF. The DNA of the CDR3 is TGTGCCAGCAGTGTGGGAACAGGGGGGGATGAGCAGTTCTTC. The chain uses TRBV6-4 and TRBJ2-1, with D perhaps matching TRBD1 (8 bases). Germline V gene sequence: CDR1 MRHNA, CDR2 SNTAGT. The CDR3 contains 14 residues. Trimming left V 4 bases short and J 8 bases short, with 15 bases between.

The DNA for the CDR3 is TGTGCCTGGAGGTTCAGGGGCAATTCCTACGAGCAGTACTTC. Its protein is CAWRFRGNSYEQYF. The chain carries TRBV30 and TRBJ2-7; D perhaps matches TRBD1 (6 bases). The V gene lost 3 bases and the J gene lost 1 base, with 13 bases spanning the gap. The germline gives CDR1 GTSNPN, CDR2 SVGIG (reference sequence). The CDR3 loop spans 14 amino acids.

J is TRBJ2-3 and V is TRBV14; 12 nucleotides line up with TRBD2. This CDR3 has 19 residues. From germline, CDR1 is SGHDN and CDR2 FVKESK. Trimming at V came to 3 bases and at J to 6 bases, leaving 16 bases not matched to a gene. The CDR3 loop is CASSQDYGLAGTRGDTQYF. The CDR3 nucleotides are TGTGCCAGCAGCCAGGATTACGGACTAGCGGGAACGAGAGGGGATACGCAGTATTTT. The entire variable domain, with the rest obtained from reference TRBV14 and TRBJ2-3, is as follows: EAGVTQFPSHSVIEKGQTVTLRCDPISGHDNLYWYRRVMGKEIKFLLHFVKESKQDESGMPNNRFLAERTGGTYSTLKVQPAELEDSGVYFCASSQDYGLAGTRGDTQYFGPGTRLTVL.

J is TRBJ2-1 and V is TRBV30, with 10 bases fitting TRBD2. CDR3 length: 14 amino acids. The germline CDR1 and CDR2 sequences are GTSNPN and SVGIG (reference sequence). The J segment lost 8 bases and the V segment lost 2 bases, leaving 6 bases of the junction unmatched. The CDR3 loop is CAWSIPSGSYEQFF. CDR3 DNA: TGTGCCTGGAGTATCCCTAGCGGGAGTTATGAGCAGTTCTTC.

The J gene is TRBJ2-3, the V gene TRBV4-3, with a weak D call TRBD2 (5 bases). Trimming cost V 2 bases and J 4 bases, with 7 bases left between them. This CDR3 spans 13 amino acids. Germline CDR1 and CDR2: LGHNA and YSLEER. The CDR3: CASSQLAADTQYF. The CDR3 DNA sequence: TGCGCCAGCAGCCAACTAGCAGCAGATACGCAGTATTTT.

This clone has just a few counts. This chain connects TRBV19 to TRBJ2-1; D might be TRBD2 (5 bases). This CDR3 has 15 amino acids. Trimming cost V 1 base and J 7 bases, with 14 bases left between them. Germline V gene lookup returns CDR1 LNHDA and CDR2 SQIVND (reference sequence). CDR3 coding DNA: TGTGCCAGTAGTATAGGGTCGGGGTCGTCTAATGAGCAGTTCTTC. It is translated as CASSIGSGSSNEQFF.

This chain uses TRBV18 with TRBJ1-2, with D perhaps TRBD1 (6 bases). CDR1 is KGHSH and CDR2 is LQKENI in the germline V gene. V was pared by 2 bases and J by 4 bases, with 11 bases between. The CDR3 sequence is 14 residues long. In nucleotides, the CDR3 is TGTGCCAGCTCACCATACAGGGAATCCTATGGCTACACCTTC. It codes for CASSPYRESYGYTF.

The chain links TRBV7-2 to TRBJ2-2; no firm D call. The CDR3 totals 15 residues. Trimming took 6 bases from V and 2 from J, leaving 13 bases between them. CDR1 and CDR2 from the germline V gene are SGHTA and FQGNSA. CDR3 nucleotide sequence: TGTGCCAGCAGGGGCAGAAATATCAACACCGGGGAGCTGTTTTTT. Protein sequence: CASRGRNINTGELFF.

The rearrangement links TRBV6-2 or TRBV6-3 to TRBJ2-1; a possible D gene is TRBD1 (6 bases). The V and J ends lost 2 bases and 1 base respectively, with 18 bases between them. Germline V gene sequence: CDR1 MNHEY, CDR2 SVGEGT. The CDR3 loop spans 18 amino acids. The CDR3, as DNA: TGTGCCAGCAGTTACACCGTCAGGGGTCGGTCGTCCTACAATGAGCAGTTCTTC. This translates into CASSYTVRGRSSYNEQFF.

V usage is TRBV4-3 and J usage is TRBJ2-6, with 9 bases aligning to TRBD1. This CDR3 spans 17 amino acids. The germline V gene has CDR1 LGHNA and CDR2 YSLEER. The J segment lost 0 bases and the V segment lost 0 bases, leaving 0 bases of the junction unmatched. The CDR3 sequence: CASSQETGGSGANVLTF. In nucleotides, the CDR3 is TGCGCCAGCAGCCAAGAGACAGGGGGCTCTGGGGCCAACGTCCTGACTTTC.

V is TRBV2 and J is TRBJ2-2, with D possibly matching TRBD2 (5 bases). Germline CDR1 is SNHLY and CDR2 is FYNNEI. Trimming shortened V by 0 bases and J by 2 bases, and 16 bases separated the two germline ends. This CDR3 has 18 residues. The CDR3 sequence is CASSEAPVVGRNTGELFF. The CDR3 nucleotides read TGTGCCAGCAGTGAAGCACCCGTCGTAGGGAGAAACACCGGGGAGCTGTTTTTT.

The chain's CDR3 is CASSPAVGLAGDTQYF. The CDR3 DNA reads as TGTGCCAGCTCACCCGCAGTGGGGCTAGCGGGCGATACGCAGTATTTT. The chain recombines TRBV18 with TRBJ2-3, with 8 bases that match TRBD2. Germline V lookup: CDR1 KGHSH, CDR2 LQKENI. The CDR3 is 16 residues long. V lost 3 bases, J lost 6 bases, and 11 bases stayed unmatched.